Included here is one TCR beta chain sequence, with context. Deletions cut 6 bases from V and 3 bases from J, with 8 bases between. Germline loops: CDR1 MNHEY, CDR2 SMNVEV (reference sequence). The CDR3 contains 12 residues. The sample belongs to a study of cytomegalovirus exposure and HLA in healthy donors. Researchers ran the PCR with 60 Vbeta and 13 Jbeta primers. Measured with immunoSEQ multiplex PCR; TCRdb has only the in-frame clones, and not every one. This repertoire shows roughly 66,000 clones, more than 75% found once; its top ten account for roughly 8.2%. The sequence was obtained from a man aged 18 to 29 in good health and CMV-seropositive. This chain links TRBV27 with TRBJ1-2, with a weak D call TRBD1 (5 bases). The sample consisted of PBMCs. The CDR3 coding sequence is TGTGCCAGCAGGGGGGGTTACTATGGCTACACCTTC. Encoded protein: CASRGGYYGYTF.